This T cell receptor beta chain was sequenced during a study of human T cells and chemical hapten exposure. Study details: Upper-back patch tests with 0.01% DPC were read at 6 days.

TCRdb re-called the RACE reads with MiXCR, one entry per CDR3 protein. The sample holds roughly 30,000 distinct CDR3 sequences, over 8.5% seen once. Germline V gene sequence: CDR1 SQVTM, CDR2 ANQGSEA. Trimming cost V 1 base and J 3 bases, with 10 bases left between them. The CDR3 spans 13 residues. Time point here: patch test 2, 6 weeks after DPC sensitization. The treatment: therapeutic diphenylcyclopropenone sensitization with weekly scalp DPC. The source was whole blood, collected in connection with sensitization to the hapten diphenylcyclopropenone (DPC). The rearrangement joins TRBV29-1 to TRBJ2-7, with D uncertain. The source of this sequence is a man aged 30 to 45 with alopecia areata. Some clones in this sample may be carry-over from other donors' samples. CDR3 in amino acids: CSVEVISGYEQYF. The CDR3 bases are TGCAGCGTTGAAGTTATATCGGGCTACGAGCAGTACTTC.